This T cell receptor (beta chain) was sequenced for a study of cytotoxic CD8 clonotypes in ibrutinib-treated CLL. The germline V gene encodes CDR1 SQVTM and CDR2 ANQGSEA. Between the trimmed V and J ends, which lost 6 bases and 5 bases, there was a span of 11 bases. The CDR3 covers 12 residues. Study-wide results and limits: Clonality climbed at ibrutinib response, then dropped toward baseline at progression.

TCRdb's table, derived via immunoSEQ multiplex PCR, lists solely in-frame clones and lacks some. Of under 45,000 clones in the sample, roughly 65% were seen once. On this clone itself: What it recognizes is unknown.

The specimen comprised PBMCs, sampled at disease progression, from a patient treated with ibrutinib. The V and J genes are TRBV29-1 and TRBJ2-1; possibly TRBD2 for D (6 bases). The clonotype comes from a human donor with chronic lymphocytic leukemia. CDR3 bases: TGCAGCGTCCGGGAGACAAACAATGAGCAGTTCTTC. It specifies CSVRETNNEQFF.